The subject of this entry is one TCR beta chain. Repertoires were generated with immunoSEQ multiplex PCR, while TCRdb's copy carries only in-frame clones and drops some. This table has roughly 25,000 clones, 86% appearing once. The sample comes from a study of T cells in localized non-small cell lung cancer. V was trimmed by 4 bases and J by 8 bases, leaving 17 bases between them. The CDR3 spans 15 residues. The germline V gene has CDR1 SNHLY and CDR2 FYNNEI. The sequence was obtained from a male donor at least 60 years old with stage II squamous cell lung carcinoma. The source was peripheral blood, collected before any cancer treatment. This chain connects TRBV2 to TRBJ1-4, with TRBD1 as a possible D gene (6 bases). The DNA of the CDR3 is TGTGCCAGCAGTGTGATACAGGGCTTGGCGGAAAAACTGTTTTTT. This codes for CASSVIQGLAEKLFF.